Listed below are T cell receptor beta chains from one sample, sequenced in a study of blood T cells in healthy people across ages. One entry per CDR3 protein, called by TCRdb with MiXCR from the 5' RACE reads. Of roughly 640,000 distinct CDR3 sequences listed, approximately 30% are singletons. Sequencing used blood. The source of these receptors is a woman aged 80 or over in good health. Each CDR3 is given with its conserved first and last residue. Each record gives: D gene, V gene, J gene, clone size, CDR3 protein, CDR3 DNA. D genes are given only for firm matches. Clone size, where shown, is once, few, many, or a class for clones that have expanded.

d_gene: -
v_gene: TRBV7-9
j_gene: TRBJ1-4
abundance: few
CDR3aa: CASSSGNRDEKLFF
CDR3nt: TGTGCCAGCAGCTCGGGGAATAGGGATGAAAAACTGTTTTTT

d_gene: -
v_gene: TRBV29-1
j_gene: TRBJ2-1
abundance: many
CDR3aa: CSVTGWENSYNEQFF
CDR3nt: TGCAGCGTAACAGGCTGGGAGAATTCCTACAATGAGCAGTTCTTC

d_gene: TRBD2
v_gene: TRBV7-9
j_gene: TRBJ2-7
abundance: -
CDR3aa: CASIRGSGASYNEQYF
CDR3nt: TGTGCCAGCATCCGAGGAAGCGGGGCATCCTACAATGAGCAGTACTTC

d_gene: -
v_gene: TRBV20-1
j_gene: TRBJ2-7
abundance: many
CDR3aa: CSALLGSYEQYF
CDR3nt: TGCAGTGCACTCCTAGGGTCCTACGAGCAGTACTTC

d_gene: TRBD2
v_gene: TRBV20-1
j_gene: TRBJ2-7
abundance: many
CDR3aa: CSAPDGRSSYEQYF
CDR3nt: TGCAGTGCCCCGGACGGGAGGAGCTCCTACGAGCAGTACTTC

d_gene: TRBD1
v_gene: TRBV6-2/TRBV6-3
j_gene: TRBJ1-5
abundance: many
CDR3aa: CASSYTPGQGVRINQPQHF
CDR3nt: TGTGCCAGCAGTTACACCCCCGGACAGGGGGTGCGGATCAATCAGCCCCAGCATTTT

d_gene: -
v_gene: TRBV29-1
j_gene: TRBJ2-1
abundance: many
CDR3aa: CSAEGDNEQFF
CDR3nt: TGCAGCGCCGAGGGCGACAATGAGCAGTTCTTC

d_gene: -
v_gene: TRBV5-1
j_gene: TRBJ2-3
abundance: many
CDR3aa: CASTQTLGPTDTQYF
CDR3nt: TGCGCCAGCACCCAAACCTTAGGACCTACAGATACGCAGTATTTT

d_gene: TRBD2
v_gene: TRBV20-1
j_gene: TRBJ2-1
abundance: -
CDR3aa: CSARITGTMYNEQFF
CDR3nt: TGCAGTGCTAGAATTACCGGGACTATGTACAATGAGCAGTTCTTC

d_gene: -
v_gene: TRBV7-6
j_gene: TRBJ2-1
abundance: many
CDR3aa: CASSLGWDYNEQFF
CDR3nt: TGTGCCAGCAGCTTAGGTTGGGACTACAATGAGCAGTTCTTC

d_gene: TRBD2
v_gene: TRBV11-3
j_gene: TRBJ2-1
abundance: -
CDR3aa: CASSFGRGVDNEQFF
CDR3nt: TGTGCCAGCAGCTTCGGGCGGGGGGTGGACAATGAGCAGTTCTTC

d_gene: -
v_gene: TRBV13
j_gene: TRBJ1-6
abundance: -
CDR3aa: CASSLAGGAEYNSPLHF
CDR3nt: TGTGCCAGCAGCTTAGCGGGGGGGGCCGAATATAATTCACCCCTCCACTTT

d_gene: -
v_gene: TRBV30
j_gene: TRBJ2-5
abundance: -
CDR3aa: CAWSVPDRYQETQYF
CDR3nt: TGTGCCTGGAGTGTACCCGACCGTTACCAAGAGACCCAGTACTTC

d_gene: -
v_gene: TRBV10-3
j_gene: TRBJ1-6
abundance: few
CDR3aa: CAISEFFGGQFNSPLHF
CDR3nt: TGTGCCATCAGTGAGTTTTTTGGAGGACAGTTTAATTCACCCCTCCACTTT

d_gene: TRBD1
v_gene: TRBV14
j_gene: TRBJ1-1
abundance: few
CDR3aa: CASSQNRGLNTEAFF
CDR3nt: TGTGCCAGCAGCCAAAACAGGGGTTTGAACACTGAAGCTTTCTTT

d_gene: -
v_gene: TRBV18
j_gene: TRBJ1-2
abundance: many
CDR3aa: CASSQDRLYGYTF
CDR3nt: TGTGCCAGCTCGCAAGACAGGCTCTATGGCTACACCTTC

d_gene: TRBD1
v_gene: TRBV7-2
j_gene: TRBJ1-2
abundance: many
CDR3aa: CASSSGGGYGYTF
CDR3nt: TGTGCCAGCAGTTCAGGGGGCGGCTATGGCTACACCTTC

d_gene: TRBD2
v_gene: TRBV10-3
j_gene: TRBJ2-1
abundance: -
CDR3aa: CAISGLAGGYNEQFF
CDR3nt: TGTGCCATCAGTGGACTAGCGGGAGGCTACAATGAGCAGTTCTTC

d_gene: -
v_gene: TRBV28
j_gene: TRBJ2-7
abundance: few
CDR3aa: CASMNAGQPYEQYF
CDR3nt: TGTGCCAGCATGAACGCGGGACAGCCCTACGAGCAGTACTTC

d_gene: -
v_gene: TRBV28
j_gene: TRBJ1-1
abundance: -
CDR3aa: CASQETGEAFF
CDR3nt: TGTGCCAGTCAAGAAACAGGTGAAGCTTTCTTT

d_gene: -
v_gene: TRBV20-1
j_gene: TRBJ1-5
abundance: many
CDR3aa: CSARSEGQPQHF
CDR3nt: TGCAGTGCTAGATCAGAGGGGCAGCCCCAGCATTTT

d_gene: TRBD1
v_gene: TRBV7-9
j_gene: TRBJ2-4
abundance: many
CDR3aa: CASSFDPGQGQDIQYF
CDR3nt: TGTGCCAGCAGCTTTGACCCCGGACAGGGTCAGGACATTCAGTACTTC

d_gene: TRBD2
v_gene: TRBV3-1
j_gene: TRBJ2-2
abundance: -
CDR3aa: CASSLRLAGGINTGELFF
CDR3nt: TGTGCCAGCAGCCTCCGTCTAGCGGGGGGGATTAACACCGGGGAGCTGTTTTTT

d_gene: TRBD1
v_gene: TRBV20-1
j_gene: TRBJ2-5
abundance: many
CDR3aa: CSAPDRGTGTQYF
CDR3nt: TGCAGTGCCCCGGACAGGGGGACAGGGACCCAGTACTTC

d_gene: TRBD2
v_gene: TRBV28
j_gene: TRBJ2-3
abundance: -
CDR3aa: CASRGLAGGQGTDTQYF
CDR3nt: TGTGCCAGCAGGGGGCTAGCGGGGGGCCAGGGGACAGATACGCAGTATTTT

d_gene: -
v_gene: TRBV7-9
j_gene: TRBJ1-1
abundance: few
CDR3aa: CASSLARTLNTEAFF
CDR3nt: TGTGCCAGCAGCTTAGCCCGGACCCTGAACACTGAAGCTTTCTTT

d_gene: -
v_gene: TRBV4-1
j_gene: TRBJ2-7
abundance: once
CDR3aa: CAGSQEPLDPQSDSYEQYF
CDR3nt: TGCGCCGGCAGCCAAGAACCCTTGGACCCCCAGTCTGACTCCTACGAGCAGTACTTC

d_gene: -
v_gene: TRBV19
j_gene: TRBJ2-1
abundance: many
CDR3aa: CASSIGYNEQFF
CDR3nt: TGTGCCAGTAGTATCGGGTACAATGAGCAGTTCTTC

d_gene: -
v_gene: TRBV15
j_gene: TRBJ1-2
abundance: few
CDR3aa: CATSRGGSDYGYTF
CDR3nt: TGTGCCACCAGCAGAGGGGGAAGTGACTATGGCTACACCTTC

d_gene: -
v_gene: TRBV2
j_gene: TRBJ1-1
abundance: many
CDR3aa: CASSVTVATEAFF
CDR3nt: TGTGCCAGCAGTGTAACGGTAGCGACTGAAGCTTTCTTT

d_gene: -
v_gene: TRBV9
j_gene: TRBJ1-3
abundance: -
CDR3aa: CASSVDRGNTIYF
CDR3nt: TGTGCCAGCAGCGTAGACAGGGGAAACACCATATATTTT

d_gene: -
v_gene: TRBV12-3/TRBV12-4
j_gene: TRBJ2-7
abundance: -
CDR3aa: CASSPGRIRYEQYF
CDR3nt: TGTGCCAGCAGTCCGGGACGGATCAGGTACGAGCAGTACTTC

d_gene: -
v_gene: TRBV5-5
j_gene: TRBJ1-6
abundance: -
CDR3aa: CASSLGTPPPHF
CDR3nt: TGTGCCAGCAGCTTGGGAACACCACCCCCCCACTTT

d_gene: TRBD2
v_gene: TRBV4-1
j_gene: TRBJ2-1
abundance: many
CDR3aa: CASSLLAGRMYNEQFF
CDR3nt: TGCGCCAGCAGCCTTTTAGCGGGGCGAATGTACAATGAGCAGTTCTTC

d_gene: -
v_gene: TRBV7-2
j_gene: TRBJ1-1
abundance: -
CDR3aa: CASSLNTGGRTEAFF
CDR3nt: TGTGCCAGCAGCTTAAATACGGGGGGGAGGACTGAAGCTTTCTTT

d_gene: -
v_gene: TRBV6-5
j_gene: TRBJ2-3
abundance: many
CDR3aa: CASSPTRVSTDTQYF
CDR3nt: TGTGCCAGCAGCCCGACCCGAGTTAGCACAGATACGCAGTATTTT

d_gene: -
v_gene: TRBV7-2
j_gene: TRBJ1-5
abundance: -
CDR3aa: CASSLTGSWDQPQHF
CDR3nt: TGTGCCAGCAGCTTAACCGGGTCCTGGGATCAGCCCCAGCATTTT

d_gene: -
v_gene: TRBV18
j_gene: TRBJ2-3
abundance: many
CDR3aa: CASSPQSYSTDTQYF
CDR3nt: TGTGCCAGCTCACCACAATCCTATAGCACAGATACGCAGTATTTT

d_gene: TRBD2
v_gene: TRBV4-1
j_gene: TRBJ2-7
abundance: -
CDR3aa: CVSSRGLAEYNEQYF
CDR3nt: TGTGTCAGCAGCCGGGGACTAGCGGAGTACAATGAGCAGTACTTC

d_gene: TRBD1
v_gene: TRBV18
j_gene: TRBJ1-1
abundance: -
CDR3aa: CASSLLGQGARDTEAFF
CDR3nt: TGTGCCAGCTCGCTTTTAGGGCAGGGGGCTAGGGACACTGAAGCTTTCTTT

d_gene: -
v_gene: TRBV18
j_gene: TRBJ1-3
abundance: many
CDR3aa: CASSTNKGTGNTIYF
CDR3nt: TGTGCCAGCTCAACGAACAAGGGAACTGGAAACACCATATATTTT

d_gene: -
v_gene: TRBV6-5
j_gene: TRBJ2-1
abundance: many
CDR3aa: CASKREQGYNEQFF
CDR3nt: TGTGCCAGCAAAAGAGAACAGGGATACAATGAGCAGTTCTTC

d_gene: -
v_gene: TRBV6-2/TRBV6-3
j_gene: TRBJ1-5
abundance: few
CDR3aa: CASKRGPGQPQHF
CDR3nt: TGTGCCAGCAAGAGGGGTCCGGGTCAGCCCCAGCATTTT

d_gene: -
v_gene: TRBV5-1
j_gene: TRBJ2-2
abundance: -
CDR3aa: CASSLGGAVGTGELFF
CDR3nt: TGCGCCAGCAGCTTGGGGGGTGCCGTGGGCACCGGGGAGCTGTTTTTT

d_gene: -
v_gene: TRBV27
j_gene: TRBJ2-3
abundance: -
CDR3aa: CASTQSLFSTDTQYF
CDR3nt: TGTGCCAGCACTCAGTCGTTATTCTCCACAGATACGCAGTATTTT

d_gene: -
v_gene: TRBV7-3
j_gene: TRBJ2-3
abundance: many
CDR3aa: CASSLDFTDTQYF
CDR3nt: TGTGCCAGCAGCTTAGACTTCACAGATACGCAGTATTTT

d_gene: -
v_gene: TRBV7-2
j_gene: TRBJ1-6
abundance: -
CDR3aa: CASRSPGQSPLHF
CDR3nt: TGTGCCAGCAGATCTCCGGGCCAATCTCCCCTCCACTTT

d_gene: TRBD1
v_gene: TRBV20-1
j_gene: TRBJ2-7
abundance: -
CDR3aa: CSARDLGQIYEQYF
CDR3nt: TGCAGTGCTAGAGATCTGGGACAGATCTACGAGCAGTACTTC

d_gene: -
v_gene: TRBV7-9
j_gene: TRBJ2-7
abundance: many
CDR3aa: CASSLAIGTGPHEQYF
CDR3nt: TGTGCCAGCAGCTTAGCGATAGGCACAGGGCCCCACGAGCAGTACTTC

d_gene: TRBD1
v_gene: TRBV18
j_gene: TRBJ2-7
abundance: -
CDR3aa: CAGSLNRDRAYEQYF
CDR3nt: TGTGCCGGCTCACTGAACCGGGACAGAGCCTACGAGCAGTACTTC

d_gene: -
v_gene: TRBV6-6
j_gene: TRBJ1-4
abundance: -
CDR3aa: CASGATVGKLFF
CDR3nt: TGTGCCAGCGGGGCAACAGTGGGAAAACTGTTTTTT

d_gene: -
v_gene: TRBV11-2
j_gene: TRBJ2-3
abundance: many
CDR3aa: CASSQRGDSTTDTQYF
CDR3nt: TGTGCCAGCAGCCAGAGGGGGGATTCTACCACAGATACGCAGTATTTT

d_gene: -
v_gene: TRBV12-3/TRBV12-4
j_gene: TRBJ2-2
abundance: many
CDR3aa: CASANSDTNTGELFF
CDR3nt: TGTGCCAGCGCCAACTCGGACACGAACACCGGGGAGCTGTTTTTT

d_gene: -
v_gene: TRBV5-1
j_gene: TRBJ2-6
abundance: once
CDR3aa: CASSLGPSPSGVNVLTF
CDR3nt: TGCGCCAGCAGCTTGGGCCCGTCACCCTCTGGGGTCAACGTCCTGACTTTC